This T cell receptor (beta chain) appears in the sequencing data of a study of T cell repertoires in cytomegalovirus infection. Study-wide context: The public TCR beta signatures pointed to both CMV infection and matching HLA type. Study conclusions and caveats: CMV-specific HLA-C-restricted TCR beta clonotypes dominated the ex vivo response. Summed frequency of public TCR beta families distinguished CMV carriers with the relevant HLA.

TCRdb redid the calling of the reads with MiXCR, one entry per CDR3 protein. The sample includes approximately 630,000 distinct CDR3 sequences, 24% seen only once; the top ten take 6.5% to 10%. This clonotype was detected ten times or more. The target antigen is unknown. The CDR3 runs to 11 residues. The V end lost 6 bases, the J end lost 5 bases, and 7 bases lay between the germline ends. CDR1 and CDR2 (germline): SGHTA, FQGNSA. The receptor comes from a human donor in good health (CMV status not recorded). Some clones in this sample may be carry-over from other donors' samples. This chain links TRBV7-2 with TRBJ1-1; D is ambiguous. The specimen sequenced was CD8+ T cells from PBMCs. The CDR3 DNA sequence: TGTGCCAGCAGAAGGGTTACTGAAGCTTTCTTT. Amino acid sequence: CASRRVTEAFF.